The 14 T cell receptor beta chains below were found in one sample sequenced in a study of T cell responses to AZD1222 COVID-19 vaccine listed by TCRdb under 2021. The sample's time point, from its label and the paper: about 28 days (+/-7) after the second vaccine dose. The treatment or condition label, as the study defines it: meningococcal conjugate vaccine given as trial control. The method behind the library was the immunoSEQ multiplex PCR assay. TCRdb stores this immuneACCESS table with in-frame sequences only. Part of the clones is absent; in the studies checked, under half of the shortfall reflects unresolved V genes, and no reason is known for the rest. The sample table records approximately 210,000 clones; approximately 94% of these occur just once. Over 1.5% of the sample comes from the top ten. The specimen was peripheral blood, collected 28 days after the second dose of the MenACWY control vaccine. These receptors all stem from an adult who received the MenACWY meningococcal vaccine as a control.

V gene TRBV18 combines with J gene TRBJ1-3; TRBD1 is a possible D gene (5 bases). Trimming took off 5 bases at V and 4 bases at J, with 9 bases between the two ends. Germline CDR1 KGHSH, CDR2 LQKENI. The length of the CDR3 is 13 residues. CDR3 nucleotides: TGTGCCAGCTCAGACAGCGAAGGAAACACCATATATTTT. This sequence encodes CASSDSEGNTIYF.

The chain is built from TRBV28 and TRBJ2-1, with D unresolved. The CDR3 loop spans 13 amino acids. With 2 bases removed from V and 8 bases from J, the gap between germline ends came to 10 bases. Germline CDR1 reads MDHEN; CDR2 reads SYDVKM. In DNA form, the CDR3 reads TGTGCCAGCAGTTTACGCCTTGACGATGAGCAGTTCTTC. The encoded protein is CASSLRLDDEQFF. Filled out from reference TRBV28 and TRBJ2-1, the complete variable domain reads DVKVTQSSRYLVKRTGEKVFLECVQDMDHENMFWYRQDPGLGLRLIYFSYDVKMKEKGDIPEGYSVSREKKERFSLILESASTNQTSMYLCASSLRLDDEQFFGPGTRLTVL.

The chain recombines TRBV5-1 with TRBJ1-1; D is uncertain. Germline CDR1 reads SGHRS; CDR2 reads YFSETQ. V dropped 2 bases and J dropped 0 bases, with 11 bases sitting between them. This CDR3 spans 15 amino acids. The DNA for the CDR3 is TGCGCCAGCAGCTTAGAGGTCCCAATGAACACTGAAGCTTTCTTT. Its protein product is CASSLEVPMNTEAFF. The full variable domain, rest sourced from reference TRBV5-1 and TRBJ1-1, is KAGVTQTPRYLIKTRGQQVTLSCSPISGHRSVSWYQQTPGQGLQFLFEYFSETQRNKGNFPGRFSGRQFSNSRSEMNVSTLELGDSALYLCASSLEVPMNTEAFFGQGTRLTVV.

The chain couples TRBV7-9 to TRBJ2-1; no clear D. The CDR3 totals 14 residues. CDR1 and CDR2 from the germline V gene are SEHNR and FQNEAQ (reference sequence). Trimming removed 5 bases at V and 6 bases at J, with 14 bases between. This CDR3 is CASSQPRGPNEQFF. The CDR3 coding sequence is TGTGCCAGCAGCCAACCCCGTGGTCCCAATGAGCAGTTCTTC. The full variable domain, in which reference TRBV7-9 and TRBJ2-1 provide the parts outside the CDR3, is DTGVSQNPRHKITKRGQNVTFRCDPISEHNRLYWYRQTLGQGPEFLTYFQNEAQLEKSRLLSDRFSAERPKGSFSTLEIQRTEQGDSAMYLCASSQPRGPNEQFFGPGTRLTVL.

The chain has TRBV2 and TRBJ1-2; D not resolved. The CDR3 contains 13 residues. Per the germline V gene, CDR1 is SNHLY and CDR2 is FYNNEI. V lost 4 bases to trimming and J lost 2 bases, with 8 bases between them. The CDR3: CASSVITNYGYTF. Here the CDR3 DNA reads TGTGCCAGCAGTGTTATCACAAACTATGGCTACACCTTC.

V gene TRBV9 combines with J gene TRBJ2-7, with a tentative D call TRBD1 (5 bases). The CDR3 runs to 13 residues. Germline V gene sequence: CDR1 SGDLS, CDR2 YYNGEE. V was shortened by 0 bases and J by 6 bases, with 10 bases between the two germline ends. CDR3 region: CASSVVQGSEQYF. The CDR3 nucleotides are TGTGCCAGCAGCGTAGTTCAGGGCAGCGAGCAGTACTTC.

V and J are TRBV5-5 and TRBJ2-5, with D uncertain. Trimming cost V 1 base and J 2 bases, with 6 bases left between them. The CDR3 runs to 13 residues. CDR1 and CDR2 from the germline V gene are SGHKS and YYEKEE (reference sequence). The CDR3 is CASSLQEQETQYF. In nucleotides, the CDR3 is TGTGCCAGCAGCTTGCAAGAGCAAGAGACCCAGTACTTC.

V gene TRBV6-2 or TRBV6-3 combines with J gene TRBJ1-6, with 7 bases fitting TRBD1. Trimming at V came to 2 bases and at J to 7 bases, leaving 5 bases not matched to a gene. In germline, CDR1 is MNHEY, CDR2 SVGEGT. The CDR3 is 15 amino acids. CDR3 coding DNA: TGTGCCAGCAGTTACCCCGACAGGGTAAATTCACCCCTCCACTTT. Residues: CASSYPDRVNSPLHF.

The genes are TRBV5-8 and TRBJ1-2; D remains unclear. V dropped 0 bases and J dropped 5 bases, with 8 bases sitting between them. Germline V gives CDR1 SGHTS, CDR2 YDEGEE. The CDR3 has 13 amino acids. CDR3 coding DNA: TGTGCCAGCAGCTTGGGGACTGATTATGGCTACACCTTC. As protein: CASSLGTDYGYTF.

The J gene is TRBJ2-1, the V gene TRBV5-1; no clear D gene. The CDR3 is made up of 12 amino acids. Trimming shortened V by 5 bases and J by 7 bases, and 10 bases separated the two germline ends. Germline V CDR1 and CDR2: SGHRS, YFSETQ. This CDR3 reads CASSTTFNEQFF. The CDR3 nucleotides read TGCGCCAGCAGTACCACCTTTAATGAGCAGTTCTTC.

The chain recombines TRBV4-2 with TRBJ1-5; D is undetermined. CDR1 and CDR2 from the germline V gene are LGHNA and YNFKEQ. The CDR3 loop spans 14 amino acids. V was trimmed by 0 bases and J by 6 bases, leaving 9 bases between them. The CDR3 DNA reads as TGTGCCAGCAGCCAAGAGCAGACGCGTCAGCCCCAGCATTTT. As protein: CASSQEQTRQPQHF.

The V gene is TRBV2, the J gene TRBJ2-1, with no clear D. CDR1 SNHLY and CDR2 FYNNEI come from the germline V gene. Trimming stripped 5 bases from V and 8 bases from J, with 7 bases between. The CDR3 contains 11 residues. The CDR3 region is CASSPLDEQFF. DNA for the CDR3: TGTGCCAGCAGTCCTTTGGATGAGCAGTTCTTC. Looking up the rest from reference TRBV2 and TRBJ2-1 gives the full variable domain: EPEVTQTPSHQVTQMGQEVILRCVPISNHLYFYWYRQILGQKVEFLVSFYNNEISEKSEIFDDQFSVERPDGSNFTLKIRSTKLEDSAMYFCASSPLDEQFFGPGTRLTVL.

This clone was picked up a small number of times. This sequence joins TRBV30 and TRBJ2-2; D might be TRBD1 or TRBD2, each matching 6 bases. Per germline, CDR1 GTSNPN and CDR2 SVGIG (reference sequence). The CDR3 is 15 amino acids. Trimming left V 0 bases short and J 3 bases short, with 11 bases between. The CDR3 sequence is CAWSVGQRDTGELFF. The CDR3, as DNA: TGTGCCTGGAGTGTAGGACAGCGGGACACCGGGGAGCTGTTTTTT.

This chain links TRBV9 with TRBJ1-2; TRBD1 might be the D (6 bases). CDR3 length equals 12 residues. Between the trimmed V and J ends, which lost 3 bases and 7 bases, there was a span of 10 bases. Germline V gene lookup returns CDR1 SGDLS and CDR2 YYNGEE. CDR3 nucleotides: TGTGCCAGCAGCGACAGGGCCTTTGGCTACACCTTC. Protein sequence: CASSDRAFGYTF.